This T cell receptor (beta chain) was captured in a study of vaccination and CD4 T cells after COVID-19. Study information: Post-COVID draws followed diagnosis by a median around 100 days (range 35 to 161).

Sequencing of DNA taken from cultured CD4+ T cells relied on the Oncomine TCR Beta short-read assay. TCRdb used MiXCR to reprocess the PCR reads, holding one entry per CDR3 protein. The sample carries under 15,000 distinct CDR3 sequences, approximately 82% recorded once. The CDR3 has 14 amino acids. Trimming left V 6 bases short and J 0 bases short, with 12 bases between. Germline CDR1 is DFQATT and CDR2 is SNEGSKA (reference sequence). About this clonotype itself: Antigen specificity is unknown.

The treatment was: approximately nine-day PBMC culture with coronavirus spike peptide pools or control peptides (ViraFEST assay). Fresh IL-2 medium was used to replace half of the medium on days 3 and 7. Sequenced input: CD4+ T cells from blood, cultured in vitro. The sequence was obtained from a human donor who had recovered from COVID-19. This chain connects TRBV20-1 to TRBJ2-1, with TRBD1 as a possible D gene (5 bases). Written as DNA, the CDR3 is TGCAGTGCGAACACAGGAAGCTCCTACAATGAGCAGTTCTTC. It yields the protein CSANTGSSYNEQFF.